These T cell receptor beta chains were read from a single sample in a study of PD-1 blockade in classical Hodgkin lymphoma. Only in-frame clones appear in the TCRdb table, and some are missing; sequencing was by immunoSEQ multiplex PCR. The sample holds 90,000 to 100,000 clones; approximately 89% are singletons and the top ten take around 11%. This material consisted of peripheral blood mononuclear cells (PBMCs), taken before the second cycle of nivolumab. Every receptor here comes from a human donor with classical Hodgkin lymphoma. Each CDR3 is given with its conserved first and last residue. The D gene is left open where the match is weak. The listing skips clone size in some rows; elsewhere it reads once, few, many or a size class.

J,D,size,V,CDR3,DNA
TRBJ2-5,TRBD2,NA,TRBV25-1,CASSDPTGGYQETQYF,TGTGCCAGCAGTGACCCAACGGGAGGGTACCAAGAGACCCAGTACTTC
TRBJ2-2,NA,NA,TRBV29-1,CSVARDTGELFF,TGCAGCGTTGCCAGGGACACCGGGGAGCTGTTTTTT
TRBJ2-1,NA,NA,TRBV21-1,CASSKAGTSGIKDSYNEQFF,TGTGCCAGCAGCAAAGCGGGGACTAGCGGGATAAAAGACTCCTACAATGAGCAGTTCTTC
TRBJ2-7,TRBD2,NA,TRBV9,CASSVAQREDEQYF,TGTGCCAGCAGCGTAGCCCAGCGGGAGGACGAGCAGTACTTC
TRBJ2-3,NA,once,TRBV2,CASTKDRTDSTDTQYF,TGTGCCAGCACCAAGGACAGAACTGATAGCACAGATACGCAGTATTTT
TRBJ1-1,NA,NA,TRBV7-2,CASSLIYFGTEAFF,TGTGCCAGCAGCTTAATCTATTTCGGCACTGAAGCTTTCTTT
TRBJ2-2,NA,few,TRBV5-6,CASSLGIPNTGELFF,TGTGCCAGCAGCTTAGGGATCCCCAACACCGGGGAGCTGTTTTTT
TRBJ2-7,TRBD2,NA,TRBV6-5,CASRPSLALVREQYF,TGTGCCAGCAGACCTTCACTAGCGCTGGTACGCGAGCAGTACTTC
TRBJ2-1,NA,NA,TRBV28,CASSLKGGTYNEQFF,TGTGCCAGCAGTTTGAAGGGAGGCACTTACAATGAGCAGTTCTTC
TRBJ2-5,TRBD2,NA,TRBV9,CASSLAGQQETQYF,TGTGCCAGCAGTCTAGCGGGGCAACAAGAGACCCAGTACTTC
TRBJ2-2,NA,NA,TRBV7-3,CASSLQGGNTGELFF,TGTGCCAGCAGCTTACAGGGTGGAAACACCGGGGAGCTGTTTTTT
TRBJ2-1,TRBD2,few,TRBV28,CASSLSSGLAHLNEQFF,TGTGCCAGCAGTTTATCGAGTGGACTAGCGCACCTCAATGAGCAGTTCTTC
TRBJ2-1,NA,NA,TRBV13,CASSAPSWNEQFF,TGTGCCAGCAGTGCCCCGTCTTGGAATGAGCAGTTCTTC
TRBJ1-1,NA,NA,TRBV18,CASSPNGLNTEAFF,TGTGCCAGCTCACCAAACGGGTTGAACACTGAAGCTTTCTTT
TRBJ2-7,TRBD2,NA,TRBV6-1,CASSEGGAYEQYF,TGTGCCAGCAGTGAGGGGGGGGCCTACGAGCAGTACTTC
TRBJ1-3,NA,NA,TRBV7-9,CASSLPLISGNTIYF,TGTGCCAGCAGCTTACCCCTGATCTCTGGAAACACCATATATTTT
TRBJ2-1,TRBD2,NA,TRBV18,CASSQTSGRDNEQFF,TGTGCCAGCTCGCAGACTAGCGGGAGGGACAATGAGCAGTTCTTC
TRBJ1-4,NA,NA,TRBV6-5,CASSYSFGSLNEKLFF,TGTGCCAGCAGTTACTCCTTCGGGAGCCTTAATGAAAAACTGTTTTTT
TRBJ2-7,NA,NA,TRBV11-2,CASSLGPRYEQYF,TGTGCCAGCAGCTTAGGTCCCCGTTACGAGCAGTACTTC
TRBJ1-6,TRBD1,NA,TRBV9,CASSVLPGGASPLHF,TGTGCCAGCAGCGTATTGCCAGGGGGCGCGTCACCCCTCCACTTT
TRBJ2-5,NA,once,TRBV28,CASSYSLSETQYF,TGTGCCAGCAGCTACAGTTTATCCGAGACCCAGTACTTC
TRBJ2-2,NA,NA,TRBV6-5,CASSSLPTGELFF,TGTGCCAGCAGTTCCTTACCCACCGGGGAGCTGTTTTTT
TRBJ2-3,NA,NA,TRBV19,CASRAVFSTDTQYF,TGTGCCAGTCGGGCGGTTTTTTCCACAGATACGCAGTATTTT
TRBJ1-6,NA,NA,TRBV5-6,CASSLGRDALHF,TGTGCCAGCAGCTTGGGGAGAGACGCCCTCCACTTT
TRBJ2-7,NA,NA,TRBV10-3,CAISGARQQQYF,TGTGCCATCAGTGGAGCGAGACAACAGCAGTACTTC
TRBJ2-2,NA,NA,TRBV28,CASSFPGELFF,TGTGCCAGCAGTTTTCCCGGGGAGCTGTTTTTT
TRBJ2-7,NA,NA,TRBV10-2,CASTAGAVIYEQYF,TGCGCCAGCACGGCGGGGGCCGTAATCTACGAGCAGTACTTC
TRBJ2-7,NA,NA,TRBV4-1,CASSQQLAVEQYF,TGCGCCAGCAGCCAACAACTAGCTGTCGAGCAGTACTTC